A selection of T cell receptor beta chains follows, all from one sample in a study of blood T cells in healthy people across ages. One entry per CDR3 protein, called by TCRdb with MiXCR from the 5' RACE reads. Found here are under 1,100,000 distinct CDR3 sequences, under 30% of them singletons; the top ten hold 0.65% to 0.75%. The data were also submitted as part of a second study, on T cells of mothers and their children.

Material for sequencing was blood. The origin of the receptors is a girl aged 2 to 10 in good health. The CDR3 runs from the conserved cysteine through the conserved F or W. The order of the fields is CDR3 protein, CDR3 DNA, J gene, clone size, D gene, CDR3 length, V gene. A D gene is named only where the DNA matches it firmly. Size is omitted from some rows. Given values are once, few, many or a class for expanded clones.

CDR3 protein: CASSLITGIGYTF
CDR3 DNA: TGTGCCAGCAGCTTAATAACAGGAATAGGCTACACCTTC
J gene: TRBJ1-2
clone size: .
D gene: .
CDR3 length: 13
V gene: TRBV7-3

CDR3 protein: CASTPWGAPYNEQFF
CDR3 DNA: TGTGCCAGCACTCCGTGGGGGGCACCCTACAATGAGCAGTTCTTC
J gene: TRBJ2-1
clone size: few
D gene: .
CDR3 length: 15
V gene: TRBV27

CDR3 protein: CSVDRTGENIQYF
CDR3 DNA: TGCAGCGTTGACCGGACAGGGGAAAACATTCAGTACTTC
J gene: TRBJ2-4
clone size: .
D gene: TRBD1
CDR3 length: 13
V gene: TRBV29-1

CDR3 protein: CASSQDRSSAPQYF
CDR3 DNA: TGTGCCAGCAGCCAAGATCGATCCAGCGCCCCGCAGTATTTT
J gene: TRBJ2-3
clone size: .
D gene: .
CDR3 length: 14
V gene: TRBV3-1

CDR3 protein: CASSFRDRGFDYGYTF
CDR3 DNA: TGTGCCAGCAGCTTCCGGGACAGGGGGTTTGATTATGGCTACACCTTC
J gene: TRBJ1-2
clone size: .
D gene: TRBD1
CDR3 length: 16
V gene: TRBV11-2

CDR3 protein: CASSLRRPEPQYF
CDR3 DNA: TGTGCCAGCAGCTTGCGGAGACCAGAACCGCAGTATTTT
J gene: TRBJ2-3
clone size: few
D gene: .
CDR3 length: 13
V gene: TRBV7-2

CDR3 protein: CAGSTLRNGGLFF
CDR3 DNA: TGTGCCGGCAGCACCCTTCGTAACGGGGGGCTGTTTTTT
J gene: TRBJ2-2
clone size: once
D gene: .
CDR3 length: 13
V gene: TRBV7-2

CDR3 protein: CASGFYQPQHF
CDR3 DNA: TGTGCCAGCGGGTTTTATCAGCCCCAGCATTTT
J gene: TRBJ1-5
clone size: few
D gene: .
CDR3 length: 11
V gene: TRBV6-5

CDR3 protein: CSGASGGNNEQFF
CDR3 DNA: TGCAGCGGGGCTAGCGGGGGGAACAATGAGCAGTTCTTC
J gene: TRBJ2-1
clone size: few
D gene: TRBD2
CDR3 length: 13
V gene: TRBV29-1

CDR3 protein: CASSYEGQGDEQYF
CDR3 DNA: TGTGCCAGCAGTTACGAGGGACAGGGCGACGAGCAGTACTTC
J gene: TRBJ2-7
clone size: .
D gene: TRBD1
CDR3 length: 14
V gene: TRBV6-5